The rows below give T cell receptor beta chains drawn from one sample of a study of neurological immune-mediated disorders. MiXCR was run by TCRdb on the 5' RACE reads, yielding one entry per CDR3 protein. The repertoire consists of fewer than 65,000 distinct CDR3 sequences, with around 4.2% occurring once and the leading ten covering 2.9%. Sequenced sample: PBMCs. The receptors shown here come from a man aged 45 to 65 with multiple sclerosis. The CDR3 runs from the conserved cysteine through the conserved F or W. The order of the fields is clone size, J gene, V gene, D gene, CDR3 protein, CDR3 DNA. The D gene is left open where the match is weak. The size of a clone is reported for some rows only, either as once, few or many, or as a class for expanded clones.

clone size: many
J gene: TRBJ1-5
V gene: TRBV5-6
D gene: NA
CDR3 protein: CASSLDRRGDQPQHF
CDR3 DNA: TGTGCCAGCAGCTTGGACCGTCGGGGAGATCAGCCCCAGCATTTT

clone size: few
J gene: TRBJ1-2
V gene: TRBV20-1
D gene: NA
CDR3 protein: CSAAMPGTDAFVRGYTF
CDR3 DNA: TGCAGTGCCGCAATGCCCGGGACGGACGCTTTTGTGAGGGGCTACACCTTC

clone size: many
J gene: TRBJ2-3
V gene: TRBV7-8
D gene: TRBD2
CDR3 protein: CASSLGAGGSTDTQYF
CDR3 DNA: TGTGCCAGCAGCTTAGGAGCGGGGGGAAGCACAGATACGCAGTATTTT

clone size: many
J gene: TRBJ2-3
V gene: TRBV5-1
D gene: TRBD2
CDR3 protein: CASSKGLAGGTDTQYF
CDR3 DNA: TGCGCCAGCAGCAAAGGACTAGCGGGAGGGACAGATACGCAGTATTTT

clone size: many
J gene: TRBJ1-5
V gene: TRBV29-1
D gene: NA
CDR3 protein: CSVESWNQPQHF
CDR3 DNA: TGCAGCGTTGAATCTTGGAATCAGCCCCAGCATTTT

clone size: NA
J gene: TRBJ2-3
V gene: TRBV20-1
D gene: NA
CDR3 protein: CSANRMAGTGDTQYF
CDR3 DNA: TGCAGTGCTAATAGGATGGCGGGGACCGGGGATACGCAGTATTTT

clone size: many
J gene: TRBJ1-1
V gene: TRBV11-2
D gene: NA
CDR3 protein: CASSFPGKKTEAFF
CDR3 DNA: TGTGCCAGCAGCTTCCCAGGGAAAAAGACTGAAGCTTTCTTT

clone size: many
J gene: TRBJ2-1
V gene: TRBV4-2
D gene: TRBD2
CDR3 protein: CASSQEGGGRAGNEQFF
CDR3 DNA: TGTGCCAGCAGCCAAGAGGGGGGAGGGAGGGCCGGTAATGAGCAGTTCTTC

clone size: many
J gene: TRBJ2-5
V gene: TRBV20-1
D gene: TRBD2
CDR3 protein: CSAKSRGSGGPGAPQETQYF
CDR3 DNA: TGCAGTGCGAAATCCCGGGGTAGCGGGGGGCCTGGGGCCCCCCAAGAGACCCAGTACTTC

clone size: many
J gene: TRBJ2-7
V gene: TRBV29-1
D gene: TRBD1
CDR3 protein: CSVATGSYEQYF
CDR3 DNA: TGCAGCGTTGCGACAGGGAGCTACGAGCAGTACTTC

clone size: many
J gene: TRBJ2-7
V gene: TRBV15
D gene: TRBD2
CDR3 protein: CATASPGLAGDEQYF
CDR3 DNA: TGTGCCACCGCTAGTCCGGGACTAGCGGGAGACGAGCAGTACTTC

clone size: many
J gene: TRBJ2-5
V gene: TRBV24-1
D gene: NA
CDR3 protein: CATSESPGLGEETQYF
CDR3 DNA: TGTGCCACCAGTGAATCTCCGGGTCTGGGGGAAGAGACCCAGTACTTC

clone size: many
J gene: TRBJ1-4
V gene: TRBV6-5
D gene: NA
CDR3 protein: CASSYSAWAANEKLFF
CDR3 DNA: TGTGCCAGCAGTTACTCGGCGTGGGCAGCTAATGAAAAACTGTTTTTT

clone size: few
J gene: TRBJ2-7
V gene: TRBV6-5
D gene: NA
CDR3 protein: CASTKSDEQYF
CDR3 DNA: TGTGCCAGCACAAAGTCCGACGAGCAGTACTTC

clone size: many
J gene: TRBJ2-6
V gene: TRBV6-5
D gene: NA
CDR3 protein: CASSYGINVGANVLTF
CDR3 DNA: TGTGCCAGCAGTTACGGCATCAATGTGGGGGCCAACGTCCTGACTTTC

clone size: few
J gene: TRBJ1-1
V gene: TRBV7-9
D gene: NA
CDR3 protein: CASSLQGRLNTEAFF
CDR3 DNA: TGTGCCAGCAGCTTACAGGGCAGACTGAACACTGAAGCTTTCTTT

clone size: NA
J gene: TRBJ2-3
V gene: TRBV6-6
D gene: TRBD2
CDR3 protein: CASSALLAGELRTDTQYF
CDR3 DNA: TGTGCCAGCAGTGCGCTCCTAGCGGGAGAACTACGCACAGATACGCAGTATTTT

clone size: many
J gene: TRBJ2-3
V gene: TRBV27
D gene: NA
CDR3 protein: CASSFQGQPPQYF
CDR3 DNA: TGTGCCAGCAGTTTTCAGGGTCAGCCCCCACAGTATTTT

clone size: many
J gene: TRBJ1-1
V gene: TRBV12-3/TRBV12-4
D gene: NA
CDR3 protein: CASSPLVNTEAFF
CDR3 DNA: TGTGCCAGCAGTCCTCTGGTGAACACTGAAGCTTTCTTT

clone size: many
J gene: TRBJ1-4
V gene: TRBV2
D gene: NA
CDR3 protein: CASSDRHATNEKLFF
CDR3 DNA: TGTGCCAGCAGTGACCGACACGCAACTAATGAAAAACTGTTTTTT

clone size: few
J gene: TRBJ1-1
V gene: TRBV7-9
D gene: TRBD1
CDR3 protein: CASSSDRVEAFF
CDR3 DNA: TGTGCCAGCAGCTCGGACAGGGTCGAAGCTTTCTTT

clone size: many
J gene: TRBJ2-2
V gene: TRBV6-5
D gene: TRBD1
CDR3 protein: CASSSPRQGGAGELFF
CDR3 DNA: TGTGCCAGCAGCTCCCCCAGACAGGGTGGGGCCGGGGAGCTGTTTTTT

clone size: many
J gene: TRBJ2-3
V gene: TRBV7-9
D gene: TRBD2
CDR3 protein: CASSSSGGAANTQYF
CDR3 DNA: TGTGCCAGCAGCTCTAGCGGGGGGGCCGCAAATACGCAGTATTTT

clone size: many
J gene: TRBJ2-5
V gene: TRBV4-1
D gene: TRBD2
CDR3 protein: CASSPLIKLAGGRFETQYF
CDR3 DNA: TGCGCCAGCAGCCCTCTAATCAAACTAGCGGGAGGAAGATTTGAGACCCAGTACTTC

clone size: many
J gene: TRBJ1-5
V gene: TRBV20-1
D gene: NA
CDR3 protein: CSARDGLLAGQPQHF
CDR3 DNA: TGCAGTGCTAGAGATGGATTGTTAGCCGGTCAGCCCCAGCATTTT

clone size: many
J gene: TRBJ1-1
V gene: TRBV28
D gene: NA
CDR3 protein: CASSSPRDGAFF
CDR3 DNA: TGTGCCAGCAGTTCACCCCGGGACGGGGCTTTCTTT